This TCR beta chain was observed in a study of shared clonotypes between healthy human individuals. CDR1 and CDR2 from the germline V gene are KGHSH and LQKENI. V was cut by 4 bases and J by 2 bases, with 15 bases left in between. CDR3 length equals 16 residues. Sequencing was performed with immunoSEQ multiplex PCR; in TCRdb, only in-frame clones are kept and a portion is missing. Of roughly 2.4 million clones listed, about 94% are singletons. This chain joins TRBV18 and TRBJ2-1, with D possibly matching TRBD2 (5 bases). The sequencing input was naive CD4+ T cells sorted from blood. Sample subset: CD45RA+ positively selected. This receptor was taken from a man in his late teens or twenties in good health. The CDR3 DNA reads as TGTGCCAGCTCACAAACGGCGGGTACCACCTACAATGAGCAGTTCTTC. It translates to CASSQTAGTTYNEQFF.